This T cell receptor beta chain appears in the sequencing data of a study of T cell responses to AZD1222 COVID-19 vaccine. General study findings and limits: Repertoire sampling happened only post peak T cell response. Increased Spike-specific TCR breadth and depth were observed after two AZD1222 doses.

The table came from immunoSEQ multiplex PCR; TCRdb's copy has only in-frame clones and leaves some out. The data hold about 60,000 clones, with over 75% observed a single time. V lost 0 bases and J lost 3; bases outside the gene matches: 3. Germline CDR1 SGHDN, CDR2 FVKESK. The CDR3 is 15 amino acids. Remarks on this clone: The antigen is not known.

The genes are TRBV14 and TRBJ2-3, with 7 bases lining up with TRBD1. The sequences come from peripheral blood, collected on day 0 of AZD1222 vaccination. The receptor comes from an adult in good health. This CDR3 reads CASSQETGMTDTQYF. The CDR3, as DNA: TGTGCCAGCAGCCAAGAGACAGGGATGACAGATACGCAGTATTTT.